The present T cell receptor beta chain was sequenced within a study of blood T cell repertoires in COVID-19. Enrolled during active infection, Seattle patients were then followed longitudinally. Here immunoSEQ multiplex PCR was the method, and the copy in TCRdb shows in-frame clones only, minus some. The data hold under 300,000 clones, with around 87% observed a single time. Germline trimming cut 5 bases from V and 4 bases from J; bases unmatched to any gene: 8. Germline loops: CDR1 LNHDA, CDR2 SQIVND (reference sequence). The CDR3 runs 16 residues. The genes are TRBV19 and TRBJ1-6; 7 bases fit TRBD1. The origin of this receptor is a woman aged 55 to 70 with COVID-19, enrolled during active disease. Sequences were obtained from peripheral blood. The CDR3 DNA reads TGTGCCAGTAGTCTTCGGGACAGTGATTATAATTCACCCCTCCACTTT. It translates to CASSLRDSDYNSPLHF.